The 25 T cell receptor beta chains reported below all come from one sample, sequenced in a study of blood T cell repertoires in COVID-19. Profiled with immunoSEQ multiplex PCR; TCRdb holds only in-frame clones, not every one. Of 55,000 to 75,000 clones in the sample, approximately 86% were seen once. The specimen was peripheral blood. These receptors came from a man aged 50 to 59 with acute or convalescent COVID-19.

CDR3 in DNA: TGTGCCAGCAGTGACTGGCGGGGCAGTAGCACAGATACGCAGTATTTT. This gives the protein CASSDWRGSSTDTQYF. The V call is TRBV2, the J call TRBJ2-3; perhaps TRBD2 as D (6 bases). The CDR3 is 16 amino acids. Germline V CDR1 and CDR2: SNHLY, FYNNEI. V was trimmed by 3 bases and J by 0 bases, leaving 13 bases between them.

V and J are TRBV10-3 and TRBJ1-5; 9 nucleotides align to TRBD1. Unmatched junction bases numbered 20, after V lost 11 bases and J lost 6 bases. Per germline, CDR1 ENHRY and CDR2 SYGVKD. This CDR3 has 17 amino acids. CDR3 region: CAAYDGPGTGFVQPQHF. The CDR3, as DNA: TGTGCCGCCTACGACGGTCCCGGGACAGGGTTTGTTCAGCCCCAGCATTTT.

The chain links TRBV7-2 to TRBJ1-2; 9 bases line up with TRBD1. J gave up 5 bases and V 5 bases, and 15 bases lay outside the gene matches. This CDR3 is 17 amino acids long. Germline-derived CDR1 and CDR2 are SGHTA and FQGNSA. CDR3 loop: CASSPGTGLQEGYGYTF. CDR3 sequence (DNA): TGTGCCAGCAGCCCCGGGACAGGGCTCCAGGAGGGGTATGGCTACACCTTC.

V and J are TRBV14 and TRBJ1-3; a possible D gene is TRBD1 (5 bases). The length of the CDR3 is 16 residues. Trimming removed 4 bases from V and 1 base from J, with 14 bases in between. Germline V gives CDR1 SGHDN, CDR2 FVKESK. DNA for the CDR3: TGTGCCAGCAGCCCTCAGGGTAAAAGGTCTGGAAACACCATATATTTT. Translated, it gives CASSPQGKRSGNTIYF.

The rearrangement joins TRBV3-1 (or the pseudogene TRBV3-2) to TRBJ1-1, with TRBD1 as a possible D gene (5 bases). The CDR3 is 12 residues long. Per the germline V gene, CDR1 is LGHDT and CDR2 is YNNKEL (reference sequence). Trimming pared 1 base from V and 6 bases from J, leaving 6 bases between. Written as DNA, the CDR3 is TGTGCCAGCAGCCAAGGGGGCCCTGAAGCTTTCTTT. This translates into CASSQGGPEAFF.

This chain connects TRBV27 to TRBJ2-7; 7 bases are shared with TRBD2. The CDR3 loop spans 14 amino acids. Germline assignment: CDR1 MNHEY and CDR2 SMNVEV (reference sequence). V lost 6 bases, J lost 5 bases, and 10 bases stayed unmatched. The CDR3 coding sequence is TGTGCCAGCAGGACGCGGGGGATCATACACGAGCAGTACTTC. Translated, it gives CASRTRGIIHEQYF.

CDR3 bases: TGTGCCAGCAGCTTAATCTTGGCCACCGGGGAGCTGTTTTTT. Protein sequence: CASSLILATGELFF. The chain is built from TRBV7-6 and TRBJ2-2; D gene uncertain. Per germline, CDR1 SGHVS and CDR2 FNYEAQ. V dropped 2 bases and J dropped 4 bases, with 8 bases sitting between them. This CDR3 contains 14 residues.

The chain couples TRBV5-1 to TRBJ1-1, with D possibly matching TRBD1 (6 bases). Trimming shortened V by 0 bases and J by 6 bases, and 15 bases separated the two germline ends. CDR3 length: 15 amino acids. Germline V gene data show CDR1 as SGHRS and CDR2 as YFSETQ. The CDR3 region is CASSLGTGYYAEAFF. In DNA form, the CDR3 reads TGCGCCAGCAGCTTGGGAACAGGGTATTATGCTGAAGCTTTCTTT.

This rearrangement joins TRBV5-5 to TRBJ1-1; tentatively, D is TRBD1 (5 bases). In germline, CDR1 is SGHKS, CDR2 YYEKEE (reference sequence). V was clipped by 1 base and J by 1 base, with 8 bases between them. This CDR3 region has 14 residues. DNA for the CDR3: TGTGCCAGCAGCTTGTGGGGCCCGAACACTGAAGCTTTCTTT. Protein sequence: CASSLWGPNTEAFF.

This clone was observed a single time. The V and J genes are TRBV7-3 and TRBJ2-1; D possibly corresponds to TRBD2 (5 bases). Per the germline V gene, CDR1 is SGHTA and CDR2 is FQGTGA. This CDR3 has 17 residues. Deletions cut 1 base from V and 8 bases from J, with 21 bases between. The CDR3 coding sequence is TGTGCCAGCAGCTTAAAGAGGACTCGGGGTCTGAGGGATGAGCAGTTCTTC. As protein: CASSLKRTRGLRDEQFF.

The V and J genes are TRBV13 and TRBJ2-1, with 9 bases identical to TRBD2. Per the germline V gene, CDR1 is PRHDT and CDR2 is FYEKMQ (reference sequence). The CDR3 consists of 15 residues. Germline trimming cut 2 bases from V and 3 bases from J; bases unmatched to any gene: 2. The chain's CDR3 is CASSLPSGNYNEQFF. The DNA of the CDR3 is TGTGCCAGCAGCTTACCTAGCGGGAACTACAATGAGCAGTTCTTC.

The chain carries TRBV9 and TRBJ1-1; D remains ambiguous. Germline CDR1 is SGDLS and CDR2 is YYNGEE. The CDR3 is 15 amino acids. Trimming shortened V by 0 bases and J by 2 bases, and 11 bases separated the two germline ends. DNA of the CDR3: TGTGCCAGCAGCGTAGCTTCAGGAATTAACACTGAAGCTTTCTTT. Amino acids: CASSVASGINTEAFF. The whole variable domain, filled in from reference TRBV9 and TRBJ1-1, reads DSGVTQTPKHLITATGQRVTLRCSPRSGDLSVYWYQQSLDQGLQFLIQYYNGEERAKGNILERFSAQQFPDLHSELNLSSLELGDSALYFCASSVASGINTEAFFGQGTRLTVV.

This chain uses TRBV28 with TRBJ1-1; 8 bases match TRBD1. This CDR3 region has 14 residues. V lost 6 bases and J lost 5; bases outside the gene matches: 8. Germline lookup yields CDR1 MDHEN and CDR2 SYDVKM. CDR3 protein: CASSLLGTGTEAFF. The DNA of the CDR3 is TGTGCCAGCAGCCTTTTGGGGACAGGAACTGAAGCTTTCTTT.

This clone was found once. The V and J genes are TRBV6-5 and TRBJ1-4; 11 bases map to TRBD1. CDR1 and CDR2 (germline): MNHEY, SVGAGI. The trim removed 2 bases at V and 13 bases at J, leaving 6 bases unmatched. The CDR3 loop spans 14 amino acids. The CDR3 reads CASSYRGTGGRLFF. CDR3 DNA: TGTGCCAGCAGTTACCGAGGGACAGGGGGGAGACTGTTTTTT.

V gene TRBV19 combines with J gene TRBJ2-7, with TRBD2 identical over 9 bases. The germline V gene has CDR1 LNHDA and CDR2 SQIVND (reference sequence). The V segment lost 8 bases and the J segment 0 bases; nucleotides outside the gene matches: 5. This CDR3 is built from 14 residues. CDR3 sequence reads: CASRSGGDSYEQYF. Here the CDR3 DNA reads TGTGCCAGTCGTAGCGGGGGTGACTCCTACGAGCAGTACTTC.

This chain links TRBV25-1 with TRBJ1-1, with 7 bases aligning to TRBD1. This CDR3 contains 14 residues. J was trimmed by 4 bases and V by 3 bases; bases with no gene match: 5. Germline V lookup: CDR1 MGHDK, CDR2 SYGVNS. Written as DNA, the CDR3 is TGTGCCAGCAGTGACCCTTCAGGGGGCACTGAAGCTTTCTTT. The encoded protein is CASSDPSGGTEAFF.

The V gene is TRBV20-1, the J gene TRBJ1-6; D remains unclear. The CDR3 loop spans 16 amino acids. The germline V and J ends were trimmed by 3 bases and 8 bases, with 20 bases remaining between them. Germline V gene sequence: CDR1 DFQATT, CDR2 SNEGSKA (reference sequence). The CDR3 protein is CSASSLGRAQDSPLHF. The CDR3 nucleotides read TGCAGTGCTAGTTCCCTGGGGAGGGCGCAGGATTCACCCCTCCACTTT.

The rearrangement joins TRBV11-1 to TRBJ2-3; D call uncertain. With 5 bases removed from V and 4 bases from J, the gap between germline ends came to 13 bases. This CDR3 has 14 residues. Germline V gene lookup returns CDR1 SGHAT and CDR2 FQDESV (reference sequence). CDR3 DNA: TGTGCCAGCAGCCTGAGCACTCGCTCAGATACGCAGTATTTT. This sequence encodes CASSLSTRSDTQYF.

The rearrangement joins TRBV10-3 to TRBJ1-1; D uncertain. Germline V gene sequence: CDR1 ENHRY, CDR2 SYGVKD. V was cut by 3 bases and J by 10 bases, with 9 bases left in between. The CDR3 length is 11 residues. The CDR3 nucleotides read TGTGCCATCAGTGACGACTGGGTAGCTTTCTTT. Translating it yields CAISDDWVAFF.

This clone turned up a few times. The V gene is TRBV6-5, the J gene TRBJ1-5, with 9 nucleotides matching TRBD1. The CDR3 consists of 14 residues. Germline CDR1 MNHEY, CDR2 SVGAGI. The V gene end was trimmed by 6 bases and the J gene end by 6 bases; junction bases not matched to a gene: 6. CDR3 in amino acids: CASSLDRGVQPQHF. The CDR3 DNA reads TGTGCCAGCAGCTTGGACAGGGGAGTTCAGCCCCAGCATTTT.

The rearrangement joins TRBV9 to TRBJ2-7; 10 nucleotides agree with TRBD2. CDR1 is SGDLS and CDR2 is YYNGEE in the germline V gene. J was trimmed by 7 bases and V by 4 bases; bases with no gene match: 17. This CDR3 is built from 17 residues. The DNA for the CDR3 is TGTGCCAGCAGCCCGTTTGCAGCGGGAGGGCCCCTGCGGGAGCAGTACTTC. Protein sequence: CASSPFAAGGPLREQYF.

The rearrangement uses TRBV6-5 and TRBJ1-1; a possible D gene is TRBD1 (5 bases). Per germline, CDR1 MNHEY and CDR2 SVGAGI. The CDR3 is 13 residues long. The V end was cut by 5 bases, the J end by 4 bases, with 11 bases between. In DNA, the CDR3 is TGTGCCAGCAGTCTCCAGGGTTTCACTGAAGCTTTCTTT. Amino acids: CASSLQGFTEAFF.

J is TRBJ2-1 and V is TRBV7-8; a possible D gene is TRBD1 (6 bases). V lost 7 bases and J 0 bases, leaving 13 bases between the germline ends. The CDR3 runs 15 residues. Germline V gives CDR1 SGHVS, CDR2 FQNEAQ. CDR3 residues: CASTVGHSSYNEQFF. The CDR3 nucleotides read TGTGCCAGCACCGTGGGACATAGCTCCTACAATGAGCAGTTCTTC.

The rearrangement joins TRBV9 to TRBJ2-1; D uncertain. CDR1 SGDLS and CDR2 YYNGEE come from the germline V gene. Trimming left V 2 bases short and J 4 bases short, with 13 bases between. The CDR3 runs to 15 residues. The CDR3 reads CASSVGSVYYNEQFF. The CDR3, as DNA: TGTGCCAGCAGCGTCGGGTCCGTATATTACAATGAGCAGTTCTTC.

J is TRBJ1-2 and V is TRBV4-1, with D unresolved. The ends were cut back, 0 bases at V and 0 bases at J, with 11 bases in the middle. The germline V gene has CDR1 MGHRA and CDR2 YSYEKL. The CDR3 has 16 amino acids. CDR3 bases: TGCGCCAGCAGCCAAGAAGGGAGCGACCCTAACTATGGCTACACCTTC. Translation: CASSQEGSDPNYGYTF.